The 7 T cell receptor beta chains given below trace back to one sample, sequenced in a study of T cell repertoires in cytomegalovirus infection. Their antigen targets remain unknown. One entry per CDR3 protein, called by TCRdb with MiXCR from the reads. The sample has about 310,000 distinct CDR3 sequences; roughly 25% are singletons. Sequenced material: cultured PBMCs, taken from culture after CMV antigen stimulation. The source is a human donor in good health (CMV status not recorded). Some clones in this sample may be carry-over from other donors' samples.

The chain joins TRBV29-1 to TRBJ2-1; TRBD2 matches at 13 bases. The CDR3 is 16 amino acids. CDR1 is SQVTM, CDR2 ANQGSEA, per germline. After removal of 1 base from V and 7 bases from J, the junction contained 7 bases not matched to a gene. The CDR3 reads CSVEGGTSGNWNEQFF. CDR3 coding DNA: TGCAGCGTTGAAGGCGGGACTAGCGGGAACTGGAATGAGCAGTTCTTC.

The chain is built from TRBV6-2 or TRBV6-3 and TRBJ2-1; 13 nucleotides align to TRBD2. The CDR3 is 16 amino acids. Germline V gene sequence: CDR1 MNHEY, CDR2 SVGEGT. Trimming at V came to 2 bases and at J to 9 bases, leaving 7 bases not matched to a gene. The CDR3 protein is CASSYQLAGGPAEQFF. The CDR3, as DNA: TGTGCCAGCAGTTACCAACTAGCGGGAGGGCCGGCTGAGCAGTTCTTC.

This clonotype was counted only a few times. The chain is built from TRBV29-1 and TRBJ1-1; 7 positions agree with TRBD1. Per germline, CDR1 SQVTM and CDR2 ANQGSEA. This CDR3 is built from 16 residues. V dropped 3 bases and J dropped 4; count of bases not matched to a gene: 14. DNA for the CDR3: TGCAGCGTTGATCGGGGAGGGGGCGGCTTGGGCACTGAAGCTTTCTTT. Translated, it gives CSVDRGGGGLGTEAFF. Combining the CDR3 with reference TRBV29-1 and TRBJ1-1 gives the whole variable domain SAVISQKPSRDICQRGTSLTIQCQVDSQVTMMFWYRQQPGQSLTLIATANQGSEATYESGFVIDKFPISRPNLTFSTLTVSNMSPEDSSIYLCSVDRGGGGLGTEAFFGQGTRLTVV.

J is TRBJ2-7 and V is TRBV7-2; perhaps TRBD1 as D (5 bases). The CDR3 is 14 amino acids. Germline CDR1 is SGHTA and CDR2 is FQGNSA. V was pared by 3 bases and J by 0 bases, with 9 bases between. The CDR3 nucleotides read TGTGCCAGCAGCTTCAGGGCGAGCTCCTACGAGCAGTACTTC. Translated: CASSFRASSYEQYF.

This clonotype was counted only a few times. V is TRBV6-1 and J is TRBJ2-3; 10 nucleotides agree with TRBD1. The trim removed 7 bases at V and 3 bases at J, leaving 7 bases unmatched. CDR1 is MNHNS, CDR2 SASEGT, per germline. The CDR3 extends over 15 amino acids. CDR3 sequence (DNA): TGTGCCAGCAAATTCCGGGACAGGGGAACAGATACGCAGTATTTT. Amino acid sequence: CASKFRDRGTDTQYF.

The V gene is TRBV2, the J gene TRBJ2-1; 8 bases agree with TRBD2. CDR1 is SNHLY and CDR2 is FYNNEI in the germline V gene. V lost 10 bases to trimming and J lost 4 bases; unmatched junction nucleotides: 18. There are 17 residues in the CDR3. The CDR3 DNA is TGTGCCACCAAGGGCAGATTTTTAGCGGGAAGATACAATGAGCAGTTCTTC. This translates into CATKGRFLAGRYNEQFF.

This clonotype came up a few times. This sequence joins TRBV20-1 and TRBJ1-5; TRBD1 agrees at 9 bases. Trimming cost V 0 bases and J 10 bases; bases outside gene matches: 10. Germline CDR1 and CDR2: DFQATT and SNEGSKA (reference sequence). The CDR3 is made up of 15 amino acids. CDR3 loop: CSARDLGQGYGPQHF. DNA of the CDR3: TGCAGTGCTAGAGATTTAGGACAGGGGTATGGACCCCAGCATTTT.